This is a list of T cell receptor beta chains from one sample in a study of blood T cell repertoires in COVID-19. TCRdb's copy holds only in-frame clones and misses some; the assay was immunoSEQ multiplex PCR. This sample has 100,000 to 150,000 clones, with around 86% found just once. Sequenced material: peripheral blood. These receptors all stem from a man aged 35 to 55 with acute or convalescent COVID-19. CDR3s include the opening cysteine and the closing phenylalanine or tryptophan. The D gene is left open where the match is weak. Clone size is not always given. Where it is, it says once, few, many or a class for expanded clones.

.,TRBJ2-7,TRBV6-5,TRBD2,TGTGCCAGCAGACCTGTAGCGGGGGGGCCCTACGAGCAGTACTTC,CASRPVAGGPYEQYF
.,TRBJ2-5,TRBV18,TRBD2,TGTGCCAGCTCACCACTGGCGGGAGGGCCTCAGGCTCAAGAGACCCAGTACTTC,CASSPLAGGPQAQETQYF
.,TRBJ1-2,TRBV15,TRBD1,TGTGCCACCAGCAGAGCGGGACAGGTTGACTATGGCTACACCTTC,CATSRAGQVDYGYTF
.,TRBJ2-1,TRBV15,.,TGTGCCACCAGCTCGAGCAGGGTTCATGAGCAGTTCTTC,CATSSSRVHEQFF
.,TRBJ1-3,TRBV9,.,TGTGCCAGCAGCACATCCGGGACAACTGGAAACACCATATATTTT,CASSTSGTTGNTIYF
.,TRBJ1-1,TRBV5-1,.,TGCGCCAGCAGCTTGGAAAGGGGCGCAGGGACTGAAGCTTTCTTT,CASSLERGAGTEAFF
.,TRBJ2-2,TRBV19,TRBD1,TGTGCCAGCGGACAGGGATCGAACACCGGGGAGCTGTTTTTT,CASGQGSNTGELFF
.,TRBJ1-2,TRBV6-5,.,TGTGCCAGCACCAGGGGCGACTATGGCTACACCTTC,CASTRGDYGYTF
.,TRBJ2-7,TRBV7-9,TRBD2,TGTGCCAGCAGCCTTTTCGGCGGGAGGGAGGGCGAGCAGTACTTC,CASSLFGGREGEQYF
.,TRBJ1-5,TRBV5-5,TRBD1,TGTGCCAGCAGCTTGGACCCCGGGACAGTTTATCAGCCCCAGCATTTT,CASSLDPGTVYQPQHF
.,TRBJ2-1,TRBV4-1,.,TGCGCCAGCAGCCAACTCGACATCCTCTCCTACAATGAGCAGTTCTTC,CASSQLDILSYNEQFF
.,TRBJ1-1,TRBV7-2,TRBD1,TGTGCCAGCAGCTTGGGACAGGGCCACACTGAAGCTTTCTTT,CASSLGQGHTEAFF
few,TRBJ1-5,TRBV18,TRBD1,TGTGCCAGCTCAGCGGACAGGGGACGCAATCAGCCCCAGCATTTT,CASSADRGRNQPQHF
.,TRBJ1-1,TRBV2,TRBD1,TGTGCCAGCGGGTCGGGGACAGAGAACACTGAAGCTTTCTTT,CASGSGTENTEAFF
.,TRBJ1-5,TRBV7-6,.,TGTGCCAGCAGCTTAGACGGGGGAGATCAGCCCCAGCATTTT,CASSLDGGDQPQHF
.,TRBJ1-2,TRBV7-2,.,TGTGCCAGCAGCTTAGTAACAGGCGTCGACTATGGCTACACCTTC,CASSLVTGVDYGYTF
.,TRBJ2-2,TRBV15,TRBD1,TGTGCCACCAGCAGGGGTGCGCAGGGGGCGGACACCGGGGAGCTGTTTTTT,CATSRGAQGADTGELFF
once,TRBJ2-7,TRBV6-6,.,TGTGCCAGCAGCTCCCAGGGGACAACCTACGAGCAGTACTTC,CASSSQGTTYEQYF
.,TRBJ1-5,TRBV7-8,TRBD1,TGTGCCAGCAGCCCAGAGGGGGACAGTTATCAGCCCCAGCATTTT,CASSPEGDSYQPQHF
.,TRBJ2-7,TRBV5-1,.,TGCGCCAGCAGCTTGGGGCCGGGAAACTACGAGCAGTACTTC,CASSLGPGNYEQYF